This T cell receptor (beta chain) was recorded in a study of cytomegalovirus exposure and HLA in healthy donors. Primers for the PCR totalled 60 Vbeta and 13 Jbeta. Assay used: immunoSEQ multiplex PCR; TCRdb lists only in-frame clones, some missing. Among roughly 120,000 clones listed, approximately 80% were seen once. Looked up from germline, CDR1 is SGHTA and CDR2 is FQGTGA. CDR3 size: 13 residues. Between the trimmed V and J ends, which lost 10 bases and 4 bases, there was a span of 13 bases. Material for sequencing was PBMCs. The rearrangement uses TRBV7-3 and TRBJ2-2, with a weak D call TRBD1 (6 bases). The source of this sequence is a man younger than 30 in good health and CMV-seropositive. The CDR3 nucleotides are TGTGCCACCCGGGAAGGGGGCACCGGGGAGCTGTTTTTT. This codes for CATREGGTGELFF. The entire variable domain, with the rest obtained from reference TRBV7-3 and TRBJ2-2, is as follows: GAGVSQTPSNKVTEKGKYVELRCDPISGHTALYWYRQSLGQGPEFLIYFQGTGAADDSGLPNDRFFAVRPEGSVSTLKIQRTERGDSAVYLCATREGGTGELFFGEGSRLTVL.